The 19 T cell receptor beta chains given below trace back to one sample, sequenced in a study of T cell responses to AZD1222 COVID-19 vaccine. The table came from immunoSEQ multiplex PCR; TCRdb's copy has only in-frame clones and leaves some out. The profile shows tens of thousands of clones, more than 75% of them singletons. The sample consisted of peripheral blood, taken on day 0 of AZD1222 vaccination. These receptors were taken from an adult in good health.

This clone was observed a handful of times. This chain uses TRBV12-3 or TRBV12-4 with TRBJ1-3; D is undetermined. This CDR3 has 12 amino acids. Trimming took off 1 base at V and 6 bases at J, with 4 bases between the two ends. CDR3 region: CASSLVLNTIYF. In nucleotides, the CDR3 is TGTGCCAGCAGTTTAGTCCTAAACACCATATATTTT.

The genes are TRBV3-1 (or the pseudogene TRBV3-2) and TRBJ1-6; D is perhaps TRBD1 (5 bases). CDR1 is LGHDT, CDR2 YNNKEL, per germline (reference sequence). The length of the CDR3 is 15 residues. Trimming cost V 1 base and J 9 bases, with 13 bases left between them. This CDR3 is CASSQGRGYGSPLHF. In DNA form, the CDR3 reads TGTGCCAGCAGCCAAGGTCGGGGGTACGGTTCACCCCTCCACTTT.

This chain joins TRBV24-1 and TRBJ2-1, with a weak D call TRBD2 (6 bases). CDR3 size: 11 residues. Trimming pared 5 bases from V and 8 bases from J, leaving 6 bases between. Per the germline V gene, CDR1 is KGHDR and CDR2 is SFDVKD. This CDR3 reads CATSGRDEQFF. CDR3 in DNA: TGTGCCACCAGTGGGAGGGATGAGCAGTTCTTC.

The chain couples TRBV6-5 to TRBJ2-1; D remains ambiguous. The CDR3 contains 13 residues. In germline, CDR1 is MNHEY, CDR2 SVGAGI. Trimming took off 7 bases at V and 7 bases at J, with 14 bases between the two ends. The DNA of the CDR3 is TGTGCCAGCACCCCCTCGACGGCGAATGAGCAGTTCTTC. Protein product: CASTPSTANEQFF.

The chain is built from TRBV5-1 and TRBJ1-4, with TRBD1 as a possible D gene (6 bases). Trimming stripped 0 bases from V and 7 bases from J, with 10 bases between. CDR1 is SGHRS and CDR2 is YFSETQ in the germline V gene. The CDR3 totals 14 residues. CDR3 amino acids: CASSLVGGGEKLFF. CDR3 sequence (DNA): TGCGCCAGCAGCTTGGTAGGGGGAGGTGAAAAACTGTTTTTT.

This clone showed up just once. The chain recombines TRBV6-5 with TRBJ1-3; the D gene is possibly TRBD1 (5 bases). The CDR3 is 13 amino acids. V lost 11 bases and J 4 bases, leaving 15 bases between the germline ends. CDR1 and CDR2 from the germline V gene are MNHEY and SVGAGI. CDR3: CAGGRQSGNTIYF. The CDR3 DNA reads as TGTGCCGGAGGGCGACAGTCAGGAAACACCATATATTTT.

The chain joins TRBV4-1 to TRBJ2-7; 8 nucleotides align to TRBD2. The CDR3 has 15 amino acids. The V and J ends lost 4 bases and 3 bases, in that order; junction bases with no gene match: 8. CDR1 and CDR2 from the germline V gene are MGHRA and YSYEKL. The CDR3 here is CASSPLSGERYEQYF. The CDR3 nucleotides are TGCGCCAGCAGCCCCCTTAGCGGGGAGCGCTACGAGCAGTACTTC.

CDR3 DNA sequence: TGCGCCAGCAGCTTGGGGCTAAAAATGACAGGGGTCCATAAGAACACCGGGGAGCTGTTTTTT. Its translation is CASSLGLKMTGVHKNTGELFF. The chain recombines TRBV5-1 with TRBJ2-2; TRBD1 matches at 8 bases. Germline V lookup: CDR1 SGHRS, CDR2 YFSETQ. The CDR3 has 21 amino acids. With V trimmed by 0 bases and J by 1 base, 17 bases remained unmatched.

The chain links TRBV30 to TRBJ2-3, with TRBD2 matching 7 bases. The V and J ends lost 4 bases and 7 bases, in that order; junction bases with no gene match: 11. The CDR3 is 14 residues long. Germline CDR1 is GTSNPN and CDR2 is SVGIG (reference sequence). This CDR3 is CAWTTSGGRNTQYF. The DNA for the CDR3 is TGTGCCTGGACTACATCGGGGGGAAGAAATACGCAGTATTTT.

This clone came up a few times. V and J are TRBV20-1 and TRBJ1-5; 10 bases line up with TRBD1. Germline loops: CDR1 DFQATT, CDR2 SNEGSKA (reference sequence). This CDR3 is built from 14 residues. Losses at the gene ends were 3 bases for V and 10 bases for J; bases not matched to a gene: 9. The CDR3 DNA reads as TGCAGTGCTAGTGCGGGACAGGGGCTTTCCCCCCAGCATTTT. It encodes CSASAGQGLSPQHF.

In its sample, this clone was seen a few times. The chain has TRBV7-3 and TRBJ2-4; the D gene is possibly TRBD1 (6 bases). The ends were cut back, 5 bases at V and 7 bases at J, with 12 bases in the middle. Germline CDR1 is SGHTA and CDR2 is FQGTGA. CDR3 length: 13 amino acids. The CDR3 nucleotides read TGTGCCAGCAGCACACAGGGTAGCAACATTCAGTACTTC. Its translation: CASSTQGSNIQYF. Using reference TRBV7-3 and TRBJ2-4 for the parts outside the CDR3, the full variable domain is GAGVSQTPSNKVTEKGKYVELRCDPISGHTALYWYRQSLGQGPEFLIYFQGTGAADDSGLPNDRFFAVRPEGSVSTLKIQRTERGDSAVYLCASSTQGSNIQYFGAGTRLSVL.

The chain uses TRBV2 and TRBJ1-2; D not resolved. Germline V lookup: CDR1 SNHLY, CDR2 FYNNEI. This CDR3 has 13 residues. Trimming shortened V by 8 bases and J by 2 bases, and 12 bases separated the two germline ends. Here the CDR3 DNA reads TGTGCCAGCGCGGCGACCGGGAACTATGGCTACACCTTC. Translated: CASAATGNYGYTF.

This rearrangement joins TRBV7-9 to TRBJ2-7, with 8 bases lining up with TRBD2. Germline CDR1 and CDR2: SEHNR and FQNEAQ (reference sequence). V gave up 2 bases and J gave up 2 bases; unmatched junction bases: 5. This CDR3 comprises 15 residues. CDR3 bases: TGTGCCAGCAGCTTACGGCTAGCGGGTCCCTACGAGCAGTACTTC. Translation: CASSLRLAGPYEQYF.

The CDR3 sequence is CAWSQGDGGELFF. DNA for the CDR3: TGTGCCTGGAGTCAAGGGGATGGCGGGGAGCTGTTTTTT. The V gene is TRBV30, the J gene TRBJ2-2, with D maybe TRBD1 (5 bases). The CDR3 contains 13 residues. CDR1 and CDR2 from the germline V gene are GTSNPN and SVGIG (reference sequence). Deletions cut 2 bases from V and 7 bases from J, with 11 bases between. Full variable domain (rest looked up from reference TRBV30 and TRBJ2-2): SQTIHQWPATLVQPVGSPLSLECTVEGTSNPNLYWYRQAAGRGLQLLFYSVGIGQISSEVPQNLSASRPQDRQFILSSKKLLLSDSGFYLCAWSQGDGGELFFGEGSRLTVL.

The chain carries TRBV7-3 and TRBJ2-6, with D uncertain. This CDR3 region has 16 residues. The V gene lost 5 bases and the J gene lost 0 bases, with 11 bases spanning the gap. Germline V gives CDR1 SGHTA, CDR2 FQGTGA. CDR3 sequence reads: CASSDHPSSGANVLTF. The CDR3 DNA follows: TGTGCCAGCAGCGATCACCCTAGCTCTGGGGCCAACGTCCTGACTTTC.

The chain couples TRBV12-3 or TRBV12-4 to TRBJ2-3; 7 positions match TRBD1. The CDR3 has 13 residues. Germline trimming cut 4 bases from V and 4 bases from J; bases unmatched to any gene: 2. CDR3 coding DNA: TGTGCCAGCAGTTCAGGGGGTTCAGATACGCAGTATTTT. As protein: CASSSGGSDTQYF.

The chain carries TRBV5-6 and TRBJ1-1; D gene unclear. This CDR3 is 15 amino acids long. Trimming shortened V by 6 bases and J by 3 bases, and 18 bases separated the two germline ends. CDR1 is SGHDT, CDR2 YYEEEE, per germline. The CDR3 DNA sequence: TGTGCCAGCAACCACGGGAACTCCCGGGACACTGAAGCTTTCTTT. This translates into CASNHGNSRDTEAFF.

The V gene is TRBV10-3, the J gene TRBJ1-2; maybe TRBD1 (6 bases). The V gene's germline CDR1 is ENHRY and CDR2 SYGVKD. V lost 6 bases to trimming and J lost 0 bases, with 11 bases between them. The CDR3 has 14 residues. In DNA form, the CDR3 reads TGTGCCATCAGCCCAGGGGTATCTAACTATGGCTACACCTTC. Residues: CAISPGVSNYGYTF.

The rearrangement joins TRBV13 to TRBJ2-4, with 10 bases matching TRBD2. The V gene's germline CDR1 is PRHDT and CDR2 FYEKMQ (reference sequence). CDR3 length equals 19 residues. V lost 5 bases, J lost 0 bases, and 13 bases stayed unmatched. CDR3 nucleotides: TGTGCCAGCAGCACCCGCGGTAGCGGGAGGAACCTAGCCAAAAACATTCAGTACTTC. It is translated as CASSTRGSGRNLAKNIQYF. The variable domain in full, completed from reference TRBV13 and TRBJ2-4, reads AAGVIQSPRHLIKEKRETATLKCYPIPRHDTVYWYQQGPGQDPQFLISFYEKMQSDKGSIPDRFSAQQFSDYHSELNMSSLELGDSALYFCASSTRGSGRNLAKNIQYFGAGTRLSVL.